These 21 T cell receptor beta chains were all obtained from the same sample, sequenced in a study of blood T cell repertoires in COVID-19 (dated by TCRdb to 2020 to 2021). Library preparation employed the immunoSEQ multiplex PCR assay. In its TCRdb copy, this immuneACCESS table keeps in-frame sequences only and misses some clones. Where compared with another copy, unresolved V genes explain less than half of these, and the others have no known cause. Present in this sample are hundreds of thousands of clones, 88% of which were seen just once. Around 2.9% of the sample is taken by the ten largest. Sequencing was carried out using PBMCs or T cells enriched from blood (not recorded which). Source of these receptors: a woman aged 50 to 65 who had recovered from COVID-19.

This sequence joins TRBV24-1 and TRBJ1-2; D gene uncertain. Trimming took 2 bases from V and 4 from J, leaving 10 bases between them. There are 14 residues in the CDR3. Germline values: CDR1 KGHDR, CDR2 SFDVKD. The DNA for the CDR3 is TGTGCCACCAGTGATTCCAGGATTCTCTATGGCTACACCTTC. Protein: CATSDSRILYGYTF.

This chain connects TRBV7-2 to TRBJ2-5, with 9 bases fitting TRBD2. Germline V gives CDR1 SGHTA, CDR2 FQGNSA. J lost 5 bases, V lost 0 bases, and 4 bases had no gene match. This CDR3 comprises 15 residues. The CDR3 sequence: CASSLASGSLETQYF. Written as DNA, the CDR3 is TGTGCCAGCAGCTTAGCTAGCGGGAGTTTGGAGACCCAGTACTTC.

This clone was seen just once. The CDR3 region has the DNA TGTGCCAGCAGTTTTGGGACAGGGGATGAGCAGTTCTTC. Translating gives CASSFGTGDEQFF. The chain recombines TRBV28 with TRBJ2-1; the match to TRBD1 covers 10 bases. This CDR3 has 13 residues. V dropped 3 bases and J dropped 8; count of bases not matched to a gene: 1. Germline values: CDR1 MDHEN, CDR2 SYDVKM.

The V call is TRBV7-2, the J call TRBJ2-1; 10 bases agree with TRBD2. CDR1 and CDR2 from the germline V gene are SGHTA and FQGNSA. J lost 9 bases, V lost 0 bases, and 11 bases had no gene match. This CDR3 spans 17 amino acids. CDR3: CASSLAPLAGVNVEQFF. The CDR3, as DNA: TGTGCCAGCAGCTTAGCCCCCCTAGCGGGAGTGAATGTTGAGCAGTTCTTC.

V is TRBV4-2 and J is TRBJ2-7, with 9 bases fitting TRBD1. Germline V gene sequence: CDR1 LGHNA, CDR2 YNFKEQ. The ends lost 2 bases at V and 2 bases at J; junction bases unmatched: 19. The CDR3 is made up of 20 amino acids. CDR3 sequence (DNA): TGTGCCAGCAGCCAACGTATTCCGGGACAGGGCCAATTTAGAACCTACGAGCAGTACTTC. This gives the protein CASSQRIPGQGQFRTYEQYF.

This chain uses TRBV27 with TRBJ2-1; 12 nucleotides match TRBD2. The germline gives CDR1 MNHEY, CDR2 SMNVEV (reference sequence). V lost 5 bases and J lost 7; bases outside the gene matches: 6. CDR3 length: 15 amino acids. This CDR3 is CASSRTSGESNEQFF. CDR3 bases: TGTGCCAGCAGTAGGACTAGCGGGGAATCAAATGAGCAGTTCTTC.

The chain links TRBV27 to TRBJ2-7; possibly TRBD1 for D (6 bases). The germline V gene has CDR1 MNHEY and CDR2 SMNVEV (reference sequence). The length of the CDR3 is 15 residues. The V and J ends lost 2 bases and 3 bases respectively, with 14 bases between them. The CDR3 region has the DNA TGTGCCAGCAGTTTAAATGAGGGACACTACTACGAGCAGTACTTC. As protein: CASSLNEGHYYEQYF.

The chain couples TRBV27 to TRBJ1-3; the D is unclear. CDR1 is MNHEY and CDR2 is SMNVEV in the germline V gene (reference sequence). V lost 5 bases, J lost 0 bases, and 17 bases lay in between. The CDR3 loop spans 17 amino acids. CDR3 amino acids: CASSQYPGRGSGNTIYF. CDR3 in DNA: TGTGCCAGCAGTCAATACCCAGGACGGGGCTCTGGAAACACCATATATTTT.

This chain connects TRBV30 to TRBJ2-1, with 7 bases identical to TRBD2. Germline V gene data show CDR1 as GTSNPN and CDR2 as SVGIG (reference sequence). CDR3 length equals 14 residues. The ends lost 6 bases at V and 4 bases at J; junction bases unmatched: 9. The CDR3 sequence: CACREALIYNEQFF. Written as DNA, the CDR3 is TGTGCCTGCCGGGAGGCCCTGATTTACAATGAGCAGTTCTTC.

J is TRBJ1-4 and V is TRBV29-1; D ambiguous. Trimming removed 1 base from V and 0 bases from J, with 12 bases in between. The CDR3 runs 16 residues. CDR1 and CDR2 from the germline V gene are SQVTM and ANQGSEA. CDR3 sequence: CSVEAPTLATNEKLFF. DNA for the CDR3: TGCAGCGTTGAAGCCCCGACACTCGCAACTAATGAAAAACTGTTTTTT.

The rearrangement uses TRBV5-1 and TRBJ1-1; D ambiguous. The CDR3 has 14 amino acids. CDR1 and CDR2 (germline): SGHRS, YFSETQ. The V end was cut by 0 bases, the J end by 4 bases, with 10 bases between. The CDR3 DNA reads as TGCGCCAGCAGCTTGGACGGGGATGGCACTGAAGCTTTCTTT. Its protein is CASSLDGDGTEAFF.

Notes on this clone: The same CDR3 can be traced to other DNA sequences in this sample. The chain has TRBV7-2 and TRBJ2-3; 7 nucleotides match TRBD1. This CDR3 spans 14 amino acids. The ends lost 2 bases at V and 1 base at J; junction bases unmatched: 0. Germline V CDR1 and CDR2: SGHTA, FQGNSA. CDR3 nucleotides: TGTGCCAGCAGCTTAACAGGGGGCACAGATACGCAGTATTTT. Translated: CASSLTGGTDTQYF.

In DNA form, the CDR3 reads TGTGCCTTCTGGGGACAGGACGAACCCTACGAGCAGTACTTC. This gives the protein CAFWGQDEPYEQYF. The chain recombines TRBV6-5 with TRBJ2-7, with TRBD1 matching 8 bases. CDR1 MNHEY and CDR2 SVGAGI come from the germline V gene. The J segment lost 2 bases and the V segment lost 11 bases, leaving 11 bases of the junction unmatched. The CDR3 is 14 residues long.

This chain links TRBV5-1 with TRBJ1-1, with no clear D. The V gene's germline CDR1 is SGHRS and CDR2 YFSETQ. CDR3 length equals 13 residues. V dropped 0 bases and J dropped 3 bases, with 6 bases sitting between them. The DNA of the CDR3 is TGCGCCAGCAGCTTGGTGGAGGACACTGAAGCTTTCTTT. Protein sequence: CASSLVEDTEAFF. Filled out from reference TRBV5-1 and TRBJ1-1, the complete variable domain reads KAGVTQTPRYLIKTRGQQVTLSCSPISGHRSVSWYQQTPGQGLQFLFEYFSETQRNKGNFPGRFSGRQFSNSRSEMNVSTLELGDSALYLCASSLVEDTEAFFGQGTRLTVV.

The CDR3 DNA follows: TGTGCCAGCAGCGTCGGACTAGCGGGACTTCACTCCAATGAGCAGTTCTTC. Its translation is CASSVGLAGLHSNEQFF. This rearrangement joins TRBV9 to TRBJ2-1; 12 bases map to TRBD2. Per germline, CDR1 SGDLS and CDR2 YYNGEE. After removal of 2 bases from V and 6 bases from J, the junction contained 9 bases not matched to a gene. CDR3 length: 17 amino acids.

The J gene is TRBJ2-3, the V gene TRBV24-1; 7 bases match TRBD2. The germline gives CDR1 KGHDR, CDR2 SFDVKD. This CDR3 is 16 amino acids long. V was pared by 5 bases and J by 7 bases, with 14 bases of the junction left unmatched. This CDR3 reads CATSVGSAGARNTQYF. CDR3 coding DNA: TGTGCCACCAGTGTAGGTTCGGCGGGAGCGAGGAATACGCAGTATTTT.

In nucleotides, the CDR3 is TGTGCCAGCAGCCGAAGCGTACTAGCGGGAGGCGGCAATGAGCAGTTCTTC. This sequence encodes CASSRSVLAGGGNEQFF. The genes are TRBV4-2 and TRBJ2-1; TRBD2 matches at 12 bases. Germline V lookup: CDR1 LGHNA, CDR2 YNFKEQ. J lost 6 bases, V lost 4 bases, and 10 bases had no gene match. CDR3 length: 17 residues.

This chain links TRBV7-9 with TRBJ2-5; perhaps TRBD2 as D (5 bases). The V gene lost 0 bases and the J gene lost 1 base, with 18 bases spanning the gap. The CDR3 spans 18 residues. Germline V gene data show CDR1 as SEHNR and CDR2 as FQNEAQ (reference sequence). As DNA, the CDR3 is TGTGCCAGCAGCTTAGCGCATCCTAGCAGATTTCTCCAAGAGACCCAGTACTTC. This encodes CASSLAHPSRFLQETQYF.

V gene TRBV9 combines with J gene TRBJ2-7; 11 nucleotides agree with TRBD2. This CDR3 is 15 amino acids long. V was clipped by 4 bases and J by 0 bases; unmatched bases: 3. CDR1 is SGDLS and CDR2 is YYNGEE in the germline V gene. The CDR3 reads CASSSGLAVSYEQYF. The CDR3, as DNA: TGTGCCAGCAGCTCGGGACTAGCGGTCTCCTACGAGCAGTACTTC.

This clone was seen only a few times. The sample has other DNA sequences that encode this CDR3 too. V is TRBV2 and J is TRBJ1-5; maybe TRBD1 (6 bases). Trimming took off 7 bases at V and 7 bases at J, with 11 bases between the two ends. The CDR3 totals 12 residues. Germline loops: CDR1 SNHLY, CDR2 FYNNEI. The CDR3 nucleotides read TGTGCCAGCACAGGGGAAGGGCAGCCCCAGCATTTT. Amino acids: CASTGEGQPQHF.

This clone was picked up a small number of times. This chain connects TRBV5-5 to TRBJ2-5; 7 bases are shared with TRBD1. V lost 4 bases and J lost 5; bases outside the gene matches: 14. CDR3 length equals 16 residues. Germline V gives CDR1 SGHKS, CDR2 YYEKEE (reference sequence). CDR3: CASSVQASGGRETQYF. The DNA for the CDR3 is TGTGCCAGCAGCGTCCAAGCCTCAGGGGGACGGGAGACCCAGTACTTC.